The 4 T cell receptor beta chains below come from one sample, sequenced in a study of shared clonotypes between healthy human individuals. Libraries were prepared by immunoSEQ multiplex PCR; TCRdb keeps only in-frame clonotypes and omits some of them. The sample includes more than 2,000,000 clones, more than 85% of them seen just once. Source material: naive CD4+ T cells from PBMCs. Subset of the sample: CD45RA+ positively selected. Every receptor here comes from a young man in good health. Some clones in this sample may be carry-over from other donors' samples.

This clone has more than one count but fewer than ten. The same CDR3 is also encoded by other DNA sequences in this sample. The genes are TRBV7-8 and TRBJ1-1; no reliable D call. Trimming stripped 0 bases from V and 1 base from J, with 9 bases between. This CDR3 spans 15 amino acids. The V gene's germline CDR1 is SGHVS and CDR2 FQNEAQ. The CDR3 is CASSLARVANTEAFF. DNA for the CDR3: TGTGCCAGCAGCTTAGCGCGGGTAGCGAACACTGAAGCTTTCTTT.

The V gene is TRBV2, the J gene TRBJ2-7; D call uncertain. V dropped 4 bases and J dropped 0 bases, with 13 bases sitting between them. This CDR3 contains 15 residues. Germline CDR1 SNHLY, CDR2 FYNNEI. CDR3 in DNA: TGTGCCAGCAGTGGTAGAACCTACAGCTCCTACGAGCAGTACTTC. Translated: CASSGRTYSSYEQYF.

This chain links TRBV18 with TRBJ2-3; tentatively, D is TRBD1 (6 bases). Trimming cost V 2 bases and J 0 bases, with 12 bases left between them. Germline V lookup: CDR1 KGHSH, CDR2 LQKENI. This CDR3 contains 16 residues. The CDR3 loop reads CASSPNIQGSTDTQYF. CDR3 sequence (DNA): TGTGCCAGCTCACCAAACATACAGGGTAGCACAGATACGCAGTATTTT.

This chain's CDR3 is CASSVDKAGRSPTNEKLFF. In DNA form, the CDR3 reads TGTGCCAGCAGCGTAGATAAGGCAGGGCGTTCTCCAACTAATGAAAAACTGTTTTTT. The chain employs TRBV9 and TRBJ1-4; possible D gene TRBD1, 5 bases. The CDR3 is 19 amino acids. Deletions cut 0 bases from V and 0 bases from J, with 18 bases between. Germline CDR1 is SGDLS and CDR2 is YYNGEE.